This paragraph covers one TCR beta chain sequence. The repertoire was sequenced with immunoSEQ multiplex PCR; TCRdb's copy has only in-frame clones and lacks some. The data show approximately 100,000 clones, roughly four fifths seen once. The entry originates in a study of control samples from healthy donors and cancer patients. Germline lookup yields CDR1 MNHEY and CDR2 SVGAGI. The V gene lost 4 bases and the J gene lost 8 bases, with 8 bases spanning the gap. The CDR3 consists of 11 residues. The chain joins TRBV6-5 to TRBJ1-1, with a tentative D call TRBD1 (5 bases). The specimen sequenced was blood. The receptor was isolated from a man in his sixties in good health. This CDR3 is CASSFRGEAFF. Here the CDR3 DNA reads TGTGCCAGCAGTTTCCGGGGGGAAGCTTTCTTT.